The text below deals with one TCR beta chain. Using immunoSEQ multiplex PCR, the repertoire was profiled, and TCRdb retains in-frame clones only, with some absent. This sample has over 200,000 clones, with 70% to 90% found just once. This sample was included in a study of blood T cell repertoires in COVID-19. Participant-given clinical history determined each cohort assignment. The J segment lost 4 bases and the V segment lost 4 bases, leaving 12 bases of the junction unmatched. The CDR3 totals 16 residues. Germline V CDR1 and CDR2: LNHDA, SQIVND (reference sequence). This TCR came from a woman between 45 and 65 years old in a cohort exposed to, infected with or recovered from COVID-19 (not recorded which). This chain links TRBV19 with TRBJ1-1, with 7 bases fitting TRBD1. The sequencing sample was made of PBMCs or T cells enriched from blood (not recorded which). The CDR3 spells CASSRYRGSTGTEAFF. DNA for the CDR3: TGTGCCAGTAGTAGGTACAGGGGCTCCACGGGCACTGAAGCTTTCTTT.